This T cell receptor beta chain emerged from a study of T cells after yellow fever vaccination. Each CDR3 protein gets one entry after TCRdb re-called the 5' RACE reads with MiXCR. There are under 400,000 distinct CDR3 sequences in the sample; approximately 12% occur only once, and roughly 3.1% lies in the top ten. This clonotype was detected a few times. V was trimmed by 4 bases and J by 3 bases, leaving 13 bases between them. Germline-derived CDR1 and CDR2 are SGDLS and YYNGEE. CDR3 length: 14 amino acids. This TCR derives from a man aged 18 to 30 who received the YFV17D yellow fever vaccine. The sample in question was CD4+ T cells sorted from PBMCs, obtained 15 days after the yellow fever booster vaccination. The chain carries TRBV9 and TRBJ1-2; D ambiguous. The DNA of the CDR3 is TGTGCCAGCAGCTTAAAGATGGCTGACTATGGCTACACCTTC. It is translated as CASSLKMADYGYTF.